This TCR beta chain was retrieved from a study of regulatory T cells in long-lasting Graves disease. Study observations and caveats: It was in persistent disease that TRBV28, TRBJ1-2 and TRBJ2-5 were favored.

For TCR beta, libraries came from iRepertoire HTBI primers and Arm-PCR of CDR3 regions. In TCRdb, the multiplex PCR reads were re-called with MiXCR into one record per CDR3 protein. This sample yields 550,000 to 700,000 distinct CDR3 sequences, of which 15% to 20% are seen a single time; more than 10% belongs to the top ten. There are a few counts of this clonotype. The antigen is undetermined. As for time point: newly diagnosed GD, antithyroid drugs for less than 3 months. PBMC RNA was the source of the TCR library. The CDR3 length is 15 residues. V lost 5 bases to trimming and J lost 5 bases, with 18 bases between them. CDR1 and CDR2 (germline): SQVTM, ANQGSEA. These data are also associated with another study on T cells in Graves' hyperthyroidism and ophthalmopathy. That study reports: A set of HTBI primers served as the primers for a first-round RT-PCR of the TCR CDR3.

The input for sequencing was peripheral blood mononuclear cells (PBMCs), taken at new diagnosis, from a patient treated with antithyroid drugs. The sequence was obtained from a man aged 18 to 29 with Graves disease. The genes are TRBV29-1 and TRBJ2-2; maybe TRBD1 (6 bases). The CDR3 spells CSVSLRGWGTGELFF. The CDR3, as DNA: TGCAGCGTTTCCTTAAGGGGGTGGGGGACCGGGGAGCTGTTTTTT.